This TCR beta chain was captured in a study of blood T cells in healthy people across ages. General study findings and limits: Per million T cells, TCR beta diversity dropped roughly linearly as age increased. No conclusive comparison of naive versus antigen-experienced cells was possible with unsorted PBMCs.

Primers used in a second PCR of about 6 to 11 cycles were a sample-barcoded 5' primer and a J-beta primer mix. Template switching added a 12-random-nucleotide identifier to every cDNA molecule. TCRdb itself ran the 5' RACE reads through MiXCR, one entry per CDR3 protein. The data show roughly 1,800,000 distinct CDR3 sequences, with 40% to 55% seen just once and over 2% held by the top ten. With regard to this clonotype: Its specificity is not known.

Germline V gene sequence: CDR1 MNHEY, CDR2 SVGEGT. The CDR3 sequence is 17 residues long. J lost 5 bases, V lost 0 bases, and 9 bases had no gene match. This sequence was found in a woman aged 40 to 50 in good health. Material for sequencing was blood. The chain is built from TRBV6-2 or TRBV6-3 and TRBJ2-1, with 8 nucleotides matching TRBD2. The CDR3 loop reads CASSYSLSGLGNNEQFF. CDR3 sequence (DNA): TGTGCCAGCAGTTACTCCTTATCGGGACTAGGGAACAATGAGCAGTTCTTC.